This TCR beta chain was profiled in a study of T-cell memory formation after mild COVID-19 (dated by TCRdb to 2020 to 2022). At the level of the whole study: TCR sequence clusters from the two donors were largely donor specific. In two donors, T-cell clones that expanded and contracted after mild COVID-19 were tracked by sequencing TCRalpha and TCRbeta repertoires over time. The cohort was made up of two young adult volunteers, one female and one male, who were previously healthy.

Findings and caveats that apply to the study as a whole: The second-wave clones that peaked on day 37 were not confirmed to be SARS-CoV-2 specific. Clones that contracted from day 15 to 85 showed balanced CD4/CD8 phenotypes, whereas a second wave of clones that expanded from day 15 to 37 leaned towards CD4+. Some responding clones were detected in pre-infection memory, suggesting pre-existing cross-reactive memory T cells joined the SARS-CoV-2 response. Contracting CD4+ clones appeared mostly in the CM and EM memory subsets, whereas CD8+ clones were enriched in EMRA. Only two mild cases were covered by the study, and larger cohorts that include severe cases with pre-infection samples were considered necessary.

The CDR3 goes from the cysteine to the phenylalanine over 14 residues. CDR3 DNA is the only sequence kept; it has 42 bases, read in frame from the first base. The germline V gene (reference sequence) specifies SEHNR as CDR1 and FQNEAQ as CDR2. Trimmed from V: 5 bases; trimmed from J: 4 bases; junction bases lacking a gene match: 7. Ficoll-Paque density gradient centrifugation was used to isolate PBMCs. Notes on this clonotype: Its antigen target is currently unknown. No per-base quality is available; no much larger clone lies one base away.

Instrument used: Illumina NovaSeq 6000. TCRalpha and TCRbeta cDNA libraries were constructed by 5'RACE with constant-segment primers, with sample barcodes and unique molecular identifiers being introduced. Trizol reagent was used to extract RNA from every sample. The libraries were amplified in two PCR steps, and the second step added a second sample barcode and Illumina TruSeq adapters. Sequencing of libraries was performed on an Illumina NovaSeq with 2 x 150 bp paired-end reads. In the authors' own workflow: With migec v1.2.7, reads were demultiplexed and then collapsed into UMI-guided consensus sequences. Using mixcr v2.1.11, UMI consensuses were aligned to TRA and TRB V and J templates and then assembled into clonotypes. A clonotype was counted as expanded or contracted only when both edgeR and NoisET called the clonotype significant, with the noise models trained on biological replicates. For edgeR calls, a false discovery rate-adjusted p below 0.01 and a log2 fold-change threshold of 1 were applied. As an exploratory analysis of dynamics, max-normalized trajectories of the 1000 most abundant clonotypes were examined by PCA with hierarchical clustering. Separately sequenced CD4+ and CD8+ repertoires were used to assign a CD4 or CD8 phenotype to each responding clone. The public reads were run again by TCRdb, first through fastp at Q25 and then through MiXCR, and only productive beta chains were kept. All rows with the same CDR3 protein become a single entry with the most common DNA and genes. V and J calls and clone size were set by TCRdb, not the authors. The sample profile shows 200,000 to 250,000 distinct CDR3 sequences; 27% of them were found once. The ten largest account for over 10% of the sample.

This chain is built from TRBV7-9 and TRBJ1-2; TRBD1 matches 7 bases in the middle. The sequenced sample consisted of PBMCs or a T cell subset sorted from them (not recorded which). The receptor was derived from an adult woman who had mild COVID-19 (a few samples of this study predate the infection). The sample titles of this study are shuffled in the database, so cell type and time point are left out; the donor was told from shared clones. The CDR3 protein: CASSVTGERYGYTF. The DNA is as follows: TGTGCCAGCAGCGTAACAGGGGAGCGCTATGGCTACACCTTC.